Shown below are 5 T cell receptor beta chains from a single sample sequenced in a study of T-cell memory formation after mild COVID-19. TCRdb re-derived calls from the 5' RACE reads in MiXCR, one entry per CDR3 protein. The sample gives fewer than 400,000 distinct CDR3 sequences, about 17% of which show up once; 20% to 25% is in the top ten. Sequenced: PBMCs or a T cell subset sorted from them (not recorded which). These receptors were obtained from a man between 18 and 29 years old who had mild COVID-19 (a few samples of this study predate the infection). Cell type and time point are not known.

This clonotype came up a few times. The chain combines TRBV7-8 with TRBJ1-1, with 9 bases aligning to TRBD1. The CDR3 loop spans 16 amino acids. Germline CDR1 SGHVS, CDR2 FQNEAQ. J lost 1 base, V lost 3 bases, and 6 bases had no gene match. CDR3 nucleotides: TGTGCCAGCAGCTTGACCGGGACAGGGCGGAACACTGAAGCTTTCTTT. As protein: CASSLTGTGRNTEAFF.

This sequence joins TRBV7-2 and TRBJ2-1, with 13 positions matching TRBD2. Germline CDR1 and CDR2: SGHTA and FQGNSA. The CDR3 runs 17 residues. V shed 5 bases, J shed 2 bases, and the junction held 6 bases outside the gene matches. CDR3 coding DNA: TGTGCCAGCAGCCTCCCACTAGCGGGGGGGCCCTACAATGAGCAGTTCTTC. Its translation: CASSLPLAGGPYNEQFF.

The CDR3 DNA is TGCGCCAGCAGTCAATCTGGTGAAACGGAAAATGAAAAACTGTTTTTT. Translation: CASSQSGETENEKLFF. The rearrangement uses TRBV23-1 and TRBJ1-4; no firm D call. TRBV23-1 is identified as an open reading frame with a role that is uncertain. The CDR3 contains 16 residues. V was cut by 0 bases and J by 5 bases, with 13 bases left in between.

This CDR3 reads CASSEAPKGQPQHF. CDR3 DNA sequence: TGTGCCAGCAGTGAAGCCCCAAAGGGTCAGCCCCAGCATTTT. The V and J genes are TRBV2 and TRBJ1-5; D is ambiguous. Trimming left V 0 bases short and J 6 bases short, with 9 bases between. Germline CDR1 reads SNHLY; CDR2 reads FYNNEI. This CDR3 spans 14 amino acids.

There are many counts of this clonotype. The V and J genes are TRBV4-3 and TRBJ2-2; D remains unclear. Germline CDR1 is LGHNA and CDR2 is YSLEER. The V gene lost 6 bases and the J gene lost 6 bases, with 14 bases spanning the gap. The CDR3 has 14 amino acids. CDR3 nucleotide sequence: TGCGCCAGCAGACTCGAAATCAGTTCCGGGGAGCTGTTTTTT. It encodes CASRLEISSGELFF.